The 13 T cell receptor beta chains listed next were all sequenced from one sample in a study of blood T cell repertoires in COVID-19. Libraries were prepared by immunoSEQ multiplex PCR; TCRdb keeps only in-frame clonotypes and omits some of them. The sample lists about 250,000 clones, 88% seen once, with 0.9% to 1% in the top ten. The sample taken for sequencing was peripheral blood. These receptors were obtained from a woman aged 40 to 55 who had recovered from COVID-19.

V is TRBV5-1 and J is TRBJ1-1; 9 bases are shared with TRBD1. Germline loops: CDR1 SGHRS, CDR2 YFSETQ. The CDR3 totals 14 residues. V trimming: 4 bases; J trimming: 5 bases; junction bases outside the gene matches: 6. The DNA for the CDR3 is TGCGCCAGCAGCCAGGGGACAGGGAATACTGAAGCTTTCTTT. Translated, it gives CASSQGTGNTEAFF.

CDR3 in DNA: TGTGCCAGCAGCCCCGGGGAACCTCGAAACACCATATATTTT. It encodes CASSPGEPRNTIYF. J is TRBJ1-3 and V is TRBV5-6; D is unclear. CDR1 is SGHDT, CDR2 YYEEEE, per germline. The germline V and J ends were trimmed by 4 bases and 5 bases, with 13 bases remaining between them. The length of the CDR3 is 14 residues.

The rearrangement links TRBV5-6 to TRBJ2-1; 13 nucleotides line up with TRBD2. The V gene's germline CDR1 is SGHDT and CDR2 YYEEEE. There are 14 residues in the CDR3. Losses at the gene ends were 7 bases for V and 8 bases for J; bases not matched to a gene: 6. The CDR3 nucleotides are TGTGCCAGCCGCGGACTAGCGGGAGTCTATGAGCAGTTCTTC. Translation gives CASRGLAGVYEQFF.

The CDR3 DNA sequence: TGTGCCAGCAGCTTGGGGGCAGGGCATGGAAACACCATATATTTT. It codes for CASSLGAGHGNTIYF. The chain joins TRBV5-6 to TRBJ1-3; TRBD1 might be the D (5 bases). The CDR3 spans 15 residues. Germline V CDR1 and CDR2: SGHDT, YYEEEE. Trimming pared 0 bases from V and 3 bases from J, leaving 10 bases between. The entire variable domain, with the rest obtained from reference TRBV5-6 and TRBJ1-3, is as follows: DAGVTQSPTHLIKTRGQQVTLRCSPKSGHDTVSWYQQALGQGPQFIFQYYEEEERQRGNFPDRFSGHQFPNYSSELNVNALLLGDSALYLCASSLGAGHGNTIYFGEGSWLTVV.

V and J are TRBV6-6 and TRBJ2-2; 10 bases fit TRBD2. V was pared by 6 bases and J by 5 bases, with 12 bases of the junction left unmatched. The CDR3 loop spans 17 amino acids. CDR1 and CDR2 from the germline V gene are MNHNY and SVGAGI (reference sequence). The CDR3 sequence is CASSRGLAEGKTGELFF. CDR3 bases: TGTGCCAGCAGCCGAGGACTAGCGGAGGGCAAGACCGGGGAGCTGTTTTTT.

DNA of the CDR3: TGTGCCAGCAGCTTAGAGAATTGGGCCAACACCATATATTTT. This sequence encodes CASSLENWANTIYF. J is TRBJ1-3 and V is TRBV7-2; D remains unclear. Trimming stripped 1 base from V and 7 bases from J, with 11 bases between. CDR3 length: 14 amino acids. Germline loops: CDR1 SGHTA, CDR2 FQGNSA.

This clone was observed a single time. The chain employs TRBV10-2 and TRBJ2-3; perhaps TRBD1 as D (6 bases). The germline CDR1 and CDR2 sequences are WSHSY and SAAADI. The CDR3 length is 18 residues. V gave up 2 bases and J gave up 4 bases, with 22 bases separating them. CDR3 DNA sequence: TGCGCCAGCAGTGAGCGGAGCCCCGGGCAGGGGATGGCAGATACGCAGTATTTT. Protein sequence: CASSERSPGQGMADTQYF.

The rearrangement uses TRBV6-1 and TRBJ2-7; possibly TRBD2 for D (5 bases). CDR3 size: 15 residues. V gave up 0 bases and J gave up 5 bases, with 14 bases separating them. The germline CDR1 and CDR2 sequences are MNHNS and SASEGT. The CDR3 DNA sequence: TGTGCCAGCAGTGAAGCGCCGGTAGCGAACAACGAGCAGTACTTC. This gives the protein CASSEAPVANNEQYF.

V is TRBV5-4 and J is TRBJ2-1; no clear D. The ends were cut back, 0 bases at V and 6 bases at J, with 10 bases in the middle. This CDR3 has 14 residues. Germline lookup yields CDR1 SGHNT and CDR2 YYREEE (reference sequence). The CDR3 DNA reads TGTGCCAGCAGCTTGGCGGGTAGTCCCAATGAGCAGTTCTTC. Its translation is CASSLAGSPNEQFF.

The chain recombines TRBV12-3 or TRBV12-4 with TRBJ1-2; D may be TRBD1 (5 bases). Trimming cost V 6 bases and J 4 bases, with 12 bases left between them. CDR3 length: 13 amino acids. This CDR3 reads CASSTPGIYGYTF. The CDR3 DNA reads as TGTGCCAGCAGCACCCCAGGGATCTATGGCTACACCTTC.

This clone was seen only once. The rearrangement joins TRBV4-2 to TRBJ2-3; TRBD2 aligns across 11 bases. Germline V lookup: CDR1 LGHNA, CDR2 YNFKEQ. The V segment lost 7 bases and the J segment 1 base; nucleotides outside the gene matches: 1. This CDR3 has 14 amino acids. CDR3: CASTGLAGTDTQYF. The CDR3 bases are TGTGCCAGCACGGGACTAGCGGGCACAGATACGCAGTATTTT.

The chain has TRBV19 and TRBJ2-3; 10 nucleotides line up with TRBD1. The CDR3 consists of 15 residues. Germline trimming cut 5 bases from V and 3 bases from J; bases unmatched to any gene: 5. Germline V gene lookup returns CDR1 LNHDA and CDR2 SQIVND (reference sequence). The CDR3 coding sequence is TGTGCCAGTAGTGCTCCGGGACAGGGGACAGATACGCAGTATTTT. Its protein product is CASSAPGQGTDTQYF.

The chain combines TRBV29-1 with TRBJ1-1; D ambiguous. CDR1 is SQVTM, CDR2 ANQGSEA, per germline. The CDR3 has 14 residues. Deletions cut 0 bases from V and 5 bases from J, with 13 bases between. CDR3 sequence reads: CSVEDRGMGTEAFF. The CDR3 DNA follows: TGCAGCGTTGAAGATCGGGGAATGGGGACTGAAGCTTTCTTT.